The 20 T cell receptor beta chains presented below share a single source sample, sequenced in a study of shared clonotypes between healthy human individuals. Produced via immunoSEQ multiplex PCR; TCRdb's table is partial and in-frame only. The sample lists 2 million to 3 million clones, 93% occurring once. Sample: naive CD4+ T cells from PBMCs. Indicated subset: CD45RA+ positively selected. The receptors stem from a man between 18 and 35 years old in good health. Some clones in this sample may be carry-over from other donors' samples.

J is TRBJ1-4 and V is TRBV29-1; D gene uncertain. CDR3 size: 12 residues. CDR1 and CDR2 from the germline V gene are SQVTM and ANQGSEA. V lost 4 bases and J lost 10, with 13 bases in between. Here the CDR3 reads CSVVKGGGKLFF. The CDR3 DNA reads as TGCAGCGTTGTAAAGGGTGGAGGAAAACTGTTTTTT.

Concerning this clone itself: Other nucleotide sequences from this sample produce the same CDR3. This rearrangement joins TRBV27 to TRBJ2-1; no definite D call. The CDR3 sequence is 14 residues long. V lost 2 bases and J lost 4, with 9 bases in between. Per germline, CDR1 MNHEY and CDR2 SMNVEV (reference sequence). CDR3 coding DNA: TGTGCCAGCAGTTTAACTGGTAGTTACAATGAGCAGTTCTTC. Translating gives CASSLTGSYNEQFF.

A few counts support this clone. The chain couples TRBV28 to TRBJ1-1; D possibly corresponds to TRBD1 (6 bases). This CDR3 has 15 amino acids. V was clipped by 7 bases and J by 0 bases, with 15 bases between them. Germline V gene data show CDR1 as MDHEN and CDR2 as SYDVKM. CDR3 in DNA: TGTGCCAGCACCCCCGGGGGCTTCATGAACACTGAAGCTTTCTTT. The encoded protein is CASTPGGFMNTEAFF.

In this sample, this clone turned up once. The rearrangement links TRBV7-2 to TRBJ1-1; TRBD1 matches 9 bases. Germline CDR1 reads SGHTA; CDR2 reads FQGNSA. Trimming at V came to 4 bases and at J to 6 bases, leaving 6 bases not matched to a gene. The CDR3 runs to 14 residues. The CDR3 is CASSSGQGEAEAFF. DNA for the CDR3: TGTGCCAGCAGCTCGGGACAGGGTGAGGCTGAAGCTTTCTTT.

The chain carries TRBV19 and TRBJ2-1; D gene ambiguous. Germline V gives CDR1 LNHDA, CDR2 SQIVND (reference sequence). This CDR3 has 12 residues. Trimming stripped 0 bases from V and 10 bases from J, with 7 bases between. CDR3 in DNA: TGTGCCAGTAGTATAGATTGGCGGGAGCAGTTCTTC. Its protein is CASSIDWREQFF.

The rearrangement joins TRBV7-8 to TRBJ2-1; unclear D gene. V was pared by 3 bases and J by 9 bases, with 18 bases between. Germline V gene lookup returns CDR1 SGHVS and CDR2 FQNEAQ. The CDR3 consists of 15 residues. CDR3 DNA: TGTGCCAGCAGCTTTCAGTGGAACACGGAAAGTGAGCAGTTCTTC. This translates into CASSFQWNTESEQFF.

The chain links TRBV28 to TRBJ2-1; 7 bases fit TRBD2. Germline CDR1 reads MDHEN; CDR2 reads SYDVKM. The CDR3 is 14 amino acids. V was pared by 6 bases and J by 4 bases, with 6 bases of the junction left unmatched. The CDR3 loop is CASRPPGGYNEQFF. CDR3 in DNA: TGTGCCAGCAGGCCGCCGGGAGGATACAATGAGCAGTTCTTC.

This clone was found once. The chain combines TRBV19 with TRBJ2-1; the D is unclear. Germline loops: CDR1 LNHDA, CDR2 SQIVND (reference sequence). The CDR3 consists of 11 residues. V lost 11 bases, J lost 4 bases, and 9 bases lay in between. CDR3 region: CAVTGYNEQFF. The DNA of the CDR3 is TGTGCCGTGACCGGATACAATGAGCAGTTCTTC.

This chain connects TRBV5-6 to TRBJ1-2; TRBD1 aligns across 11 bases. The CDR3 is made up of 13 amino acids. Germline V gene lookup returns CDR1 SGHDT and CDR2 YYEEEE. V shed 7 bases and J 8 bases; nucleotides not matched to a gene: 7. The chain's CDR3 is CASGQGALGGYTF. Written as DNA, the CDR3 is TGTGCCAGCGGACAGGGGGCGCTGGGGGGCTACACCTTC.

This chain connects TRBV27 to TRBJ2-1, with a tentative D call TRBD2 (5 bases). The germline CDR1 and CDR2 sequences are MNHEY and SMNVEV (reference sequence). This CDR3 contains 16 residues. The ends were cut back, 7 bases at V and 1 base at J, with 17 bases in the middle. The CDR3 region is CASNSRTRDSYNEQFF. CDR3 DNA: TGTGCCAGCAACTCGCGAACTAGGGATTCCTACAATGAGCAGTTCTTC.

CDR3 sequence (DNA): TGTGCCACCAGCAGAGATCAAGCGGGATCCTACGAGCAGTACTTC. Protein product: CATSRDQAGSYEQYF. The rearrangement joins TRBV15 to TRBJ2-7; 7 bases fit TRBD2. Per the germline V gene, CDR1 is LNHNV and CDR2 is YYDKDF (reference sequence). V was clipped by 0 bases and J by 1 base; unmatched bases: 3. CDR3 length: 15 amino acids. The whole variable domain, filled in from reference TRBV15 and TRBJ2-7, reads DAMVIQNPRYQVTQFGKPVTLSCSQTLNHNVMYWYQQKSSQAPKLLFHYYDKDFNNEADTPDNFQSRRPNTSFCFLDIRSPGLGDTAMYLCATSRDQAGSYEQYFGPGTRLTVT.

The V gene is TRBV29-1, the J gene TRBJ1-1; D not certain. Germline V lookup: CDR1 SQVTM, CDR2 ANQGSEA. The V gene lost 4 bases and the J gene lost 4 bases, with 13 bases spanning the gap. This CDR3 comprises 13 residues. CDR3 loop: CSVGSGVATEAFF. The DNA for the CDR3 is TGCAGCGTTGGCTCTGGGGTCGCCACTGAAGCTTTCTTT.

The chain is built from TRBV10-1 and TRBJ2-2; 7 bases map to TRBD1. In germline, CDR1 is WNHNN, CDR2 SYGVQD (reference sequence). J was trimmed by 6 bases and V by 6 bases; bases with no gene match: 7. The CDR3 is 14 amino acids. The CDR3, as DNA: TGCGCCAGCAGCCAGACAGGGATTCCCGGGGAGCTGTTTTTT. Its translation is CASSQTGIPGELFF.

This rearrangement joins TRBV14 to TRBJ2-5; 7 bases line up with TRBD2. This CDR3 is 14 amino acids long. V lost 1 base to trimming and J lost 2 bases; unmatched junction nucleotides: 1. Germline V gene lookup returns CDR1 SGHDN and CDR2 FVKESK. The CDR3 nucleotides are TGTGCCAGCAGCCAAGGCGGGAGTCAAGAGACCCAGTACTTC. It codes for CASSQGGSQETQYF. Looking up the rest from reference TRBV14 and TRBJ2-5 gives the full variable domain: EAGVTQFPSHSVIEKGQTVTLRCDPISGHDNLYWYRRVMGKEIKFLLHFVKESKQDESGMPNNRFLAERTGGTYSTLKVQPAELEDSGVYFCASSQGGSQETQYFGPGTRLLVL.

The gene calls are TRBV28 and TRBJ2-3; D is unresolved. The length of the CDR3 is 14 residues. The V end lost 8 bases, the J end lost 2 bases, and 14 bases lay between the germline ends. In germline, CDR1 is MDHEN, CDR2 SYDVKM. In nucleotides, the CDR3 is TGTGCCAGCCTCGGATTCCTAAACACAGATACGCAGTATTTT. Translation: CASLGFLNTDTQYF. Drawing the rest from reference TRBV28 and TRBJ2-3, the complete variable domain is DVKVTQSSRYLVKRTGEKVFLECVQDMDHENMFWYRQDPGLGLRLIYFSYDVKMKEKGDIPEGYSVSREKKERFSLILESASTNQTSMYLCASLGFLNTDTQYFGPGTRLTVL.

The chain has TRBV7-2 and TRBJ2-2, with 9 bases identical to TRBD2. J was trimmed by 10 bases and V by 4 bases; bases with no gene match: 10. This CDR3 has 15 amino acids. Germline V gene data show CDR1 as SGHTA and CDR2 as FQGNSA. The CDR3 nucleotides read TGTGCCAGCAGCTACTCGGGACTAGCTGGGATGGAGCTGTTTTTT. It is translated as CASSYSGLAGMELFF.

The V call is TRBV28, the J call TRBJ2-6; D gene ambiguous. The V gene's germline CDR1 is MDHEN and CDR2 SYDVKM. V lost 4 bases and J lost 5, with 9 bases in between. This CDR3 is 14 amino acids long. The CDR3, as DNA: TGTGCCAGCAGTTCCTCACTCTGGGCCAACGTCCTGACTTTC. It translates to CASSSSLWANVLTF.

To note about this clone: Additional DNA sequences in this sample encode the identical CDR3. The gene calls are TRBV5-1 and TRBJ1-2, with a weak D call TRBD1 (5 bases). This CDR3 region has 14 residues. CDR1 and CDR2 from the germline V gene are SGHRS and YFSETQ. Trimming cost V 0 bases and J 2 bases, with 8 bases left between them. The CDR3 loop reads CASSLAGSNYGYTF. The CDR3 nucleotides read TGCGCCAGCAGCTTGGCAGGGAGCAACTATGGCTACACCTTC.

A remark on this clone: The identical CDR3 is also encoded by other nucleotide sequences in the sample. The DNA of the CDR3 is TGTGCCAGCAGCGCAACAGGGGGACTGGGAACTGAAGCTTTCTTT. It encodes CASSATGGLGTEAFF. The chain links TRBV9 to TRBJ1-1, with TRBD1 matching over 8 bases. The germline CDR1 and CDR2 sequences are SGDLS and YYNGEE. The length of the CDR3 is 15 residues. V trimming: 3 bases; J trimming: 5 bases; junction bases outside the gene matches: 9.

V is TRBV5-4 and J is TRBJ1-1; D perhaps matches TRBD1 (6 bases). Germline values: CDR1 SGHNT, CDR2 YYREEE (reference sequence). V lost 4 bases to trimming and J lost 1 base, with 14 bases between them. The CDR3 is made up of 15 amino acids. CDR3 region: CASSGSGGANTEAFF. In DNA form, the CDR3 reads TGTGCCAGCAGCGGGTCTGGGGGCGCGAACACTGAAGCTTTCTTT.